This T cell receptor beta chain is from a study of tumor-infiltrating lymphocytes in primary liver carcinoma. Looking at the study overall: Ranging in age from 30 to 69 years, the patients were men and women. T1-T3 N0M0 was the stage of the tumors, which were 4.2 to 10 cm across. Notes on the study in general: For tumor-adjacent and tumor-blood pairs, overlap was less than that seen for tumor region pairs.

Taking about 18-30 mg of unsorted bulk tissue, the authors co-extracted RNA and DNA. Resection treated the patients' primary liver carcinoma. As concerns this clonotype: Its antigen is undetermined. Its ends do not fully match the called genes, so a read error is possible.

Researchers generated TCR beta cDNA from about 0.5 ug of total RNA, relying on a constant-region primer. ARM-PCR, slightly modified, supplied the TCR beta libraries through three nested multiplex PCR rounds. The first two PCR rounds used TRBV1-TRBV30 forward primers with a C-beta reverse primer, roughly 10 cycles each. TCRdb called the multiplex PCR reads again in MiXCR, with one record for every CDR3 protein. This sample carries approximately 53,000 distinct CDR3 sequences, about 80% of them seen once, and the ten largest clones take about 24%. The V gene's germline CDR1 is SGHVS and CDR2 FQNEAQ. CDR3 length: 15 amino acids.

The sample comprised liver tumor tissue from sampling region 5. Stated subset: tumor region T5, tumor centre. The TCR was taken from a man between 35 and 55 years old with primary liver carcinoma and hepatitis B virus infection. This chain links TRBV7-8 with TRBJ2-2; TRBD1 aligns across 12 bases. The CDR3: CASSAGTGGTEELCF. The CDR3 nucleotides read TGTGCCAGCAGCGCGGGGACAGGGGGCACCGAGGAGCTGTGTTTT.